This TCR beta chain was retrieved from a study of Graves' ophthalmopathy and Graves' hyperthyroidism. Whole-study results and caveats: The model's ophthalmopathy progression predictions had roughly 71% sensitivity and 72.22% specificity.

Amplification of TCR beta CDR3 regions used RNA transcripts. RT-PCR in the first round used HTBI primers; a second-round multiplex PCR followed. TCRdb processed the multiplex PCR reads anew with MiXCR; each CDR3 protein has one entry. The sample lists around 1,000,000 distinct CDR3 sequences; 36% were seen once. This clonotype appeared many times. What it binds is unknown. The CDR3 has 14 residues. CDR1 and CDR2 (germline): SNHLY, FYNNEI. The trim removed 4 bases at V and 4 bases at J, leaving 3 bases unmatched. Hyperthyroidism cases were recent diagnoses of under 2 months' duration in people aged 18 to 65.

Input material: peripheral blood or thyroid tissue (not recorded which). This clonotype was sampled from an adult man with Graves' hyperthyroidism. The gene calls are TRBV2 and TRBJ2-5, with TRBD2 matching over 10 bases. CDR3 sequence: CASSGSGGAETQYF. The CDR3 DNA is TGTGCCAGCAGTGGGAGCGGGGGGGCAGAGACCCAGTACTTC. The entire variable domain, with the rest obtained from reference TRBV2 and TRBJ2-5, is as follows: EPEVTQTPSHQVTQMGQEVILRCVPISNHLYFYWYRQILGQKVEFLVSFYNNEISEKSEIFDDQFSVERPDGSNFTLKIRSTKLEDSAMYFCASSGSGGAETQYFGPGTRLLVL.